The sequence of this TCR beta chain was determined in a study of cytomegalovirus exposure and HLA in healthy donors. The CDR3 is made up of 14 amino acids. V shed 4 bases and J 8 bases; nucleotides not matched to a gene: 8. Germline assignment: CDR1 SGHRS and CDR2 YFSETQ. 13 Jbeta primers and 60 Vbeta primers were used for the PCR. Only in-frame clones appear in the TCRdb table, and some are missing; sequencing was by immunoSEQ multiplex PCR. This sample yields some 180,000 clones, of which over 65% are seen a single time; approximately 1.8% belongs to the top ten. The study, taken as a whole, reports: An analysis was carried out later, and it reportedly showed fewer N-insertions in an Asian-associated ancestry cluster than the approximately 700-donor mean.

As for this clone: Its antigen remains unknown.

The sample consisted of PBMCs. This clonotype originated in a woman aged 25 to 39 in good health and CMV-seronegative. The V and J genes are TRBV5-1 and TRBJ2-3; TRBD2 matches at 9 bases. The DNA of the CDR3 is TGCGCCAGCAGCGCGTTAGCGGGAGAAGGTACGCAGTATTTT. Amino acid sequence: CASSALAGEGTQYF. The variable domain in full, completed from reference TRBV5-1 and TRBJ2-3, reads KAGVTQTPRYLIKTRGQQVTLSCSPISGHRSVSWYQQTPGQGLQFLFEYFSETQRNKGNFPGRFSGRQFSNSRSEMNVSTLELGDSALYLCASSALAGEGTQYFGPGTRLTVL.